A single sample gave rise to the 21 T cell receptor beta chains below, sequenced in a study of T cells in Graves' hyperthyroidism and ophthalmopathy. RNA transcripts provided the source from which TCR beta CDR3 regions were amplified. The HTBI primer set was used in a first-round RT-PCR of the TCR CDR3. TCRdb reanalysed the multiplex PCR reads using MiXCR and keeps one entry per CDR3 protein. The data show about 640,000 distinct CDR3 sequences, less than 25% seen once. Source material: blood. The receptors were sampled from a man between 25 and 39 years old with Graves' ophthalmopathy.

This clonotype was picked up many times. The chain joins TRBV7-9 to TRBJ2-1; 10 bases match TRBD1. V shed 4 bases and J 6 bases; nucleotides not matched to a gene: 6. CDR3 length equals 15 residues. CDR1 and CDR2 from the germline V gene are SEHNR and FQNEAQ (reference sequence). The CDR3 region has the DNA TGTGCCAGCAGCTCCCGACAGGGGGCCAGCAATGAGCAGTTCTTC. Translating gives CASSSRQGASNEQFF. The full variable domain, in which reference TRBV7-9 and TRBJ2-1 provide the parts outside the CDR3, is DTGVSQNPRHKITKRGQNVTFRCDPISEHNRLYWYRQTLGQGPEFLTYFQNEAQLEKSRLLSDRFSAERPKGSFSTLEIQRTEQGDSAMYLCASSSRQGASNEQFFGPGTRLTVL.

The sample holds a few counts of this clonotype. The gene calls are TRBV12-3 or TRBV12-4 and TRBJ2-1; 7 nucleotides line up with TRBD2. The CDR3 covers 15 residues. Germline trimming cut 6 bases from V and 0 bases from J; bases unmatched to any gene: 5. CDR3 DNA sequence: TGTGCCAGCAGGGGGGGGGAGAGCTCCTACAATGAGCAGTTCTTC. It specifies CASRGGESSYNEQFF.

There are a few counts of this clonotype. The chain uses TRBV6-5 and TRBJ1-1, with a tentative D call TRBD1 (6 bases). Germline-derived CDR1 and CDR2 are MNHEY and SVGAGI. This CDR3 has 14 residues. The V end was cut by 2 bases, the J end by 5 bases, with 12 bases between. In DNA, the CDR3 is TGTGCCAGCAGTTACGAAGGGGGTGGGACTGAAGCTTTCTTT. Protein: CASSYEGGGTEAFF.

The chain has TRBV7-6 and TRBJ2-7, with D perhaps TRBD2 (7 bases). The V end lost 5 bases, the J end lost 6 bases, and 20 bases lay between the germline ends. CDR1 is SGHVS, CDR2 FNYEAQ, per germline. This CDR3 contains 15 residues. As DNA, the CDR3 is TGTGCCAGCAGCAAAGACCGGGGAGGGGGTCGCGAGCAGTACTTC. As protein: CASSKDRGGGREQYF.

V is TRBV11-2 and J is TRBJ1-1; D might be TRBD1 (6 bases). Germline loops: CDR1 SGHAT, CDR2 FQNNGV. The CDR3 loop spans 16 amino acids. V lost 6 bases to trimming and J lost 5 bases, with 22 bases between them. This CDR3 reads CASSRPQGYSRTEAFF. The CDR3 nucleotides are TGTGCCAGCAGTCGCCCCCAGGGGTATTCGAGGACTGAAGCTTTCTTT.

This clonotype came up a few times. The chain couples TRBV5-6 to TRBJ2-1; no clear D gene. This CDR3 comprises 13 residues. CDR1 and CDR2 from the germline V gene are SGHDT and YYEEEE. Trimming removed 0 bases from V and 6 bases from J, with 7 bases in between. The CDR3 DNA follows: TGTGCCAGCAGCTTGGACTTTGCCAATGAGCAGTTCTTC. This gives the protein CASSLDFANEQFF.

This clonotype was counted a few times. V and J are TRBV6-1 and TRBJ2-1; D is undetermined. The CDR3 runs to 14 residues. The ends were cut back, 7 bases at V and 6 bases at J, with 16 bases in the middle. Germline loops: CDR1 MNHNS, CDR2 SASEGT. The CDR3 loop reads CASNGGEGFNEQFF. DNA for the CDR3: TGTGCCAGCAATGGTGGAGAAGGGTTCAATGAGCAGTTCTTC.

At least ten counts were recorded for this clonotype. J is TRBJ2-7 and V is TRBV6-6; 8 nucleotides match TRBD2. With V trimmed by 2 bases and J by 5 bases, 14 bases remained unmatched. Germline V gives CDR1 MNHNY, CDR2 SVGAGI (reference sequence). The CDR3 runs 17 residues. The CDR3 here is CASSYDRAGGRPDEQYF. The CDR3, as DNA: TGTGCCAGCAGTTACGACCGGGCAGGCGGGAGGCCCGACGAGCAGTACTTC.

This clonotype has only a few counts. The V and J genes are TRBV12-3 or TRBV12-4 and TRBJ2-6, with 14 bases aligning to TRBD2. V was clipped by 5 bases and J by 2 bases; unmatched bases: 8. This CDR3 has 19 residues. The CDR3 loop reads CASSARLAGGPTGANVLTF. The CDR3 DNA is TGTGCCAGCAGTGCAAGACTAGCGGGAGGGCCAACTGGGGCCAACGTCCTGACTTTC.

This clonotype appeared many times. The chain is built from TRBV11-1 and TRBJ2-7; TRBD2 matches at 11 bases. The CDR3 has 16 amino acids. Losses at the gene ends were 5 bases for V and 2 bases for J; bases not matched to a gene: 8. CDR1 SGHAT and CDR2 FQDESV come from the germline V gene (reference sequence). In nucleotides, the CDR3 is TGTGCCAGCAGCGCCGGACTAGCGGGTCCCGCCTACGAGCAGTACTTC. Translating it yields CASSAGLAGPAYEQYF.

The rearrangement links TRBV10-2 to TRBJ2-7; 7 bases are a match to TRBD2. Losses at the gene ends were 5 bases for V and 3 bases for J; bases not matched to a gene: 4. Germline CDR1 WSHSY, CDR2 SAAADI. The CDR3 contains 13 residues. CDR3 bases: TGCGCCAGCAGTACTAGCGATAGCTACGAGCAGTACTTC. As protein: CASSTSDSYEQYF.

This clonotype was observed a few times. The chain joins TRBV20-1 to TRBJ1-2; D is ambiguous. The CDR3 runs 11 residues. V lost 0 bases and J 7 bases, leaving 6 bases between the germline ends. CDR1 is DFQATT, CDR2 SNEGSKA, per germline (reference sequence). DNA for the CDR3: TGCAGTGCTAGAGATAGCGGTGGCTACACCTTC. Translated: CSARDSGGYTF.

The CDR3 sequence: CSASLTSGSNEQFF. The CDR3 nucleotides are TGCAGTGCTAGCCTCACTAGCGGGAGCAATGAGCAGTTCTTC. This chain links TRBV20-1 with TRBJ2-1; 11 bases are a match to TRBD2. This CDR3 is built from 14 residues. Germline V gene lookup returns CDR1 DFQATT and CDR2 SNEGSKA (reference sequence). V shed 3 bases, J shed 6 bases, and the junction held 4 bases outside the gene matches.

The chain couples TRBV4-1 to TRBJ2-2, with D perhaps TRBD1 (5 bases). CDR3 length equals 16 residues. Germline lookup yields CDR1 MGHRA and CDR2 YSYEKL. V was pared by 3 bases and J by 1 base, with 12 bases between. This CDR3 reads CASSHESDKNTGELFF. CDR3 in DNA: TGCGCCAGCAGCCACGAATCGGACAAGAACACCGGGGAGCTGTTTTTT.

The V gene is TRBV19, the J gene TRBJ2-7; 11 bases fit TRBD2. CDR1 and CDR2 (germline): LNHDA, SQIVND (reference sequence). V lost 9 bases to trimming and J lost 6 bases; unmatched junction nucleotides: 7. CDR3 length: 13 amino acids. The DNA for the CDR3 is TGTGCCAGCGTAGCGGGAGGGCACGGCGAGCAGTACTTC. This codes for CASVAGGHGEQYF.

This clonotype has a single count. This CDR3 is CASSHGSSYNEQFF. CDR3 coding DNA: TGCGCCAGCAGCCACGGGAGCTCCTACAATGAGCAGTTCTTC. V is TRBV4-3 and J is TRBJ2-1, with D perhaps matching TRBD2 (6 bases). Germline-derived CDR1 and CDR2 are LGHNA and YSLEER. Trimming removed 3 bases from V and 0 bases from J, with 6 bases in between. The CDR3 contains 14 residues.

This clonotype occurred many times. The gene calls are TRBV11-2 and TRBJ2-5; the match to TRBD1 covers 10 bases. Germline values: CDR1 SGHAT, CDR2 FQNNGV. V shed 5 bases, J shed 1 base, and the junction held 7 bases outside the gene matches. The CDR3 is 16 residues long. DNA of the CDR3: TGTGCCAGCAGCCTCTCCGGGACAGGGGTCCAAGAGACCCAGTACTTC. Translated: CASSLSGTGVQETQYF. Supplemented by reference TRBV11-2 and TRBJ2-5, the full variable domain reads EAGVAQSPRYKIIEKRQSVAFWCNPISGHATLYWYQQILGQGPKLLIQFQNNGVVDDSQLPKDRFSAERLKGVDSTLKIQPAKLEDSAVYLCASSLSGTGVQETQYFGPGTRLLVL.

Ten or more counts support this clonotype. V usage is TRBV3-1 and J usage is TRBJ1-1; 8 bases match TRBD1. V was clipped by 3 bases and J by 3 bases; unmatched bases: 6. CDR1 LGHDT and CDR2 YNNKEL come from the germline V gene (reference sequence). CDR3 size: 15 residues. For the CDR3, the DNA is TGTGCCAGCAGCCACGGACAGGGTATCTACACTGAAGCTTTCTTT. This sequence encodes CASSHGQGIYTEAFF.

This clonotype was found a few times. The chain has TRBV10-2 and TRBJ2-3; D is unclear. V gave up 3 bases and J gave up 0 bases, with 7 bases separating them. The CDR3 runs to 14 residues. Germline V CDR1 and CDR2: WSHSY, SAAADI. The CDR3 sequence is CASSDQASTDTQYF. The CDR3 bases are TGCGCCAGCAGTGATCAGGCTAGCACAGATACGCAGTATTTT.

This clonotype came up a few times. The rearrangement joins TRBV30 to TRBJ2-7, with 9 bases fitting TRBD1. This CDR3 is built from 13 residues. The V segment lost 2 bases and the J segment 3 bases; nucleotides outside the gene matches: 2. Germline CDR1 reads GTSNPN; CDR2 reads SVGIG (reference sequence). CDR3 region: CAWSLTGGYEQYF. CDR3 sequence (DNA): TGTGCCTGGAGTCTGACAGGGGGCTACGAGCAGTACTTC.

This chain uses TRBV3-1 with TRBJ2-1; no clear D. Germline lookup yields CDR1 LGHDT and CDR2 YNNKEL (reference sequence). The CDR3 runs 15 residues. Trimming pared 4 bases from V and 6 bases from J, leaving 16 bases between. The CDR3 coding sequence is TGTGCCAGCAGCCGAGACCCGGCTGGGCCCAATGAGCAGTTCTTC. This codes for CASSRDPAGPNEQFF.